Included here is one T cell receptor beta chain sequence, with context. Its specificity is not known. The data derive from a study of identical twins. This CDR3 comprises 14 residues. V dropped 2 bases and J dropped 7; count of bases not matched to a gene: 4. TCRdb reanalysed the 5' RACE reads using MiXCR and keeps one entry per CDR3 protein. The table shows under 900,000 distinct CDR3 sequences, with around a sixth occurring only once. General study findings and limits: Excess twin sharing in beta out-of-frame sequences was weaker.

This same sample was also part of a study on T cells expressing NK-cell markers. That study adds: Several donors likewise had their CD3+CD56-NKG2C+ fraction led by these clonotypes.

The receptor was isolated from a woman between 18 and 29 years old in good health. The sequencing input was PBMCs. This rearrangement joins TRBV12-3 or TRBV12-4 to TRBJ1-1, with 10 bases identical to TRBD1. In nucleotides, the CDR3 is TGTGCCAGCAGTTTAAGTGGACAGGGGGTTGAAGCTTTCTTT. This sequence encodes CASSLSGQGVEAFF.